What follows is one T cell receptor beta chain and its context. Its antigen remains unknown. Method: immunoSEQ multiplex PCR; TCRdb's copy keeps in-frame clones and lacks some. The table has tens of thousands of clones, roughly 80% seen once. The sample belongs to a study of a mutant IDH1 vaccine in newly diagnosed glioma. Across the study: Those enrolled had earlier been treated with radiotherapy, temozolomide, or both, mostly both.

Stated time point: baseline, week 1 (first vaccination visit). Treatment defined: pre-vaccination baseline after standard-of-care therapy. New WHO grade 3 or 4 astrocytomas that were IDH1-mutant and ATRX-lost had been found in donors. Findings of the study overall: Immune responses arising from the vaccine appeared in about 92% of patients.

Sequencing was performed on PBMCs, taken from a glioma patient treated with radiotherapy, temozolomide or both. The sequence was collected from a man younger than 30 with glioma.

The DNA of the CDR3 is TGCGCCAGCAGCCTCGACCCGACAGGGTCGTACGAGCAGTACTTC. Translating gives CASSLDPTGSYEQYF. The chain has TRBV5-1 and TRBJ2-7; TRBD1 matches at 7 bases. The V and J ends lost 4 bases and 4 bases, in that order; junction bases with no gene match: 11. There are 15 residues in the CDR3. The germline CDR1 and CDR2 sequences are SGHRS and YFSETQ.